A selection of T cell receptor beta chains follows, all from one sample in a study of regulatory T cells in long-lasting Graves disease. A single record per CDR3 protein comes from TCRdb applying MiXCR to the multiplex PCR reads. The sample has over 500,000 distinct CDR3 sequences; about 16% are singletons. The same sample was also studied in work on T cells in Graves' hyperthyroidism and ophthalmopathy.

The sample in question was peripheral blood mononuclear cells (PBMCs), obtained at new diagnosis, from a patient treated with antithyroid drugs. The source is a man aged 18-30 years with Graves disease. CDR3s include the opening cysteine and the closing phenylalanine or tryptophan. The D gene is left open where the match is weak. The listing skips clone size in some rows; elsewhere it reads once, few, many or a size class.

size | J | V | D | DNA | CDR3
few | TRBJ2-5 | TRBV19 | NA | TGTGCCAGTAGTATGTCAGGGTCCTGGGAGACCCAGTACTTC | CASSMSGSWETQYF
many | TRBJ2-1 | TRBV12-3/TRBV12-4 | TRBD2 | TGTGCCAGCAGGGGCGGGGGGAGTGAATTCTTC | CASRGGGSEFF
many | TRBJ2-7 | TRBV7-2 | TRBD2 | TGTGCCAGCAGCTTAGTTGGTCTAGCGGGAGCCTTCTACGAGCAGTACTTC | CASSLVGLAGAFYEQYF
many | TRBJ1-3 | TRBV13 | NA | TGTGCCAGCAGCTTGGGGGGCGCGTCTGGAAACACCATATATTTT | CASSLGGASGNTIYF
many | TRBJ2-7 | TRBV24-1 | NA | TGTGCCACCAGTGATTTGCTAGGGGACAAGGGGACCTACGAGCAGTACTTC | CATSDLLGDKGTYEQYF
once | TRBJ1-5 | TRBV6-1 | NA | TGTGCCAGGGACTTCGGACCTCTGGGAGGTAGCAATCAGCCCCAGCATTTT | CARDFGPLGGSNQPQHF
many | TRBJ2-3 | TRBV27 | TRBD2 | TGTGCCAGCAGTTCCCGTAGTAACGATAAGCGGGAGTTTGGCACAGATACGCAGTATTTT | CASSSRSNDKREFGTDTQYF
NA | TRBJ1-2 | TRBV15 | NA | TGTGCCACGACCTCGTGCGGACTCTATGGCTACACCTTC | CATTSCGLYGYTF
many | TRBJ2-7 | TRBV20-1 | NA | TGCAGTGCTAGAGATCATGGGCGGCAGTCCTACGAGCAGTACTTC | CSARDHGRQSYEQYF
NA | TRBJ1-5 | TRBV29-1 | NA | TGCAGCGTTGGGCAGGATCCCAATCAGCCCCAGCATTTT | CSVGQDPNQPQHF
few | TRBJ2-2 | TRBV28 | NA | TGTGCCAGCATAGAAATCGGGGCCGGGGAGCTGTTTTTT | CASIEIGAGELFF
many | TRBJ2-7 | TRBV28 | NA | TGTGCCAGCAGTTTAATCCACGAGCAGTACTTC | CASSLIHEQYF
NA | TRBJ1-1 | TRBV2 | TRBD1 | TGTGCCAGCAGTTTATCGGGACAGGGGTACACTGAAGCTTTCTTT | CASSLSGQGYTEAFF
few | TRBJ2-1 | TRBV11-3 | TRBD2 | TGTGCCAGCAGCTTAGGACCGGGAGCGGGGAAAAATGAGCAGTTCTTC | CASSLGPGAGKNEQFF
many | TRBJ2-7 | TRBV6-9 | TRBD2 | TGTGCCAGCAGTTTTGGGAGGGTCGAGGGCACCTACGAGCAGTACTTC | CASSFGRVEGTYEQYF
NA | TRBJ2-7 | TRBV11-2 | TRBD1 | TGTGCCAGCAGCTCACCCGGGACAGGCTCGCCCTACGAGCAGTACTTC | CASSSPGTGSPYEQYF
NA | TRBJ2-1 | TRBV20-1 | TRBD2 | TGCAGTGCTAGAGGGGACTGGGATAGCGGGAGAAAAAGCAATGAGCAGTTCTTC | CSARGDWDSGRKSNEQFF
many | TRBJ2-7 | TRBV27 | NA | TGTGCCAGCAGTTTTTCGGCGGTTAGCTCCTACGAGCAGTACTTC | CASSFSAVSSYEQYF
NA | TRBJ2-5 | TRBV27 | NA | TGTGCCACCCTAGGTTCAATGGGGGAGACCCAGTACTTC | CATLGSMGETQYF
NA | TRBJ1-5 | TRBV20-1 | NA | TGCAGTGCTAGAGATGTCCAGGGATACAATCAGCCCCAGCATTTT | CSARDVQGYNQPQHF
few | TRBJ2-5 | TRBV30 | NA | TGTGCCTGGAGTGTAGCCCCCGGCTGGAGGGGTAGGGAGACCCAGTACTTC | CAWSVAPGWRGRETQYF
many | TRBJ2-1 | TRBV25-1 | TRBD1 | TGTGCCAGCAGTCCCTCCCGGTGGACAGGGGCTGGTGAGCAGTTCTTC | CASSPSRWTGAGEQFF
NA | TRBJ2-7 | TRBV20-1 | TRBD2 | TGCAGTGCTAGTGAACTAGCGCCGAGCTCCTACGAGCAGTACTTC | CSASELAPSSYEQYF
NA | TRBJ2-3 | TRBV7-9 | NA | TGTGCCAGCAAATCCCTAGGGTCAGATACGCAGTATTTT | CASKSLGSDTQYF
many | TRBJ2-2 | TRBV12-3/TRBV12-4 | NA | TGTGCCAGCGCGGGGACCGGGGAGCTGTTTTTT | CASAGTGELFF
NA | TRBJ2-1 | TRBV19 | TRBD2 | TGTGCCAGTAGTATACTAGCGGGAACCTACAATGAGCAGTTCTTC | CASSILAGTYNEQFF
many | TRBJ2-5 | TRBV29-1 | NA | TGCAGCGCTGAGGGTAACGGGGAGACCCAGTACTTC | CSAEGNGETQYF
NA | TRBJ2-1 | TRBV7-2 | NA | TGTGCCAGCAGCTTGGCGACAGACGCGAGCTCCTACGAGCAGTTCTTC | CASSLATDASSYEQFF
many | TRBJ2-3 | TRBV2 | NA | TGTGCCAGCAGGGCTTTGGGAGATACGCAGTATTTT | CASRALGDTQYF